Listed here are 25 T cell receptor beta chains from one sample, sequenced in a study of cytomegalovirus exposure and HLA in healthy donors (dated by TCRdb to 2016 to 2017). The library was prepared using the immunoSEQ multiplex PCR assay. For the multiplex PCR, a mixture combining 60 forward primers for TCR Vbeta segments and 13 reverse primers for TCR Jbeta segments was used. In TCRdb, the immuneACCESS table is reduced to in-frame sequences with V and J assigned. These tables do not hold every clone; where another copy was compared, an unresolved V gene accounts for under half, and the others remain unexplained. The sample includes about 82,000 clones, with roughly a tenth observed a single time. Around 24% of the sample is taken by the ten largest. Sequenced: PBMCs. These receptors were taken from a man in his sixties in good health and CMV-seropositive.

The chain is built from TRBV29-1 and TRBJ2-1, with 11 bases lining up with TRBD2. The CDR3 has 16 amino acids. The J segment lost 3 bases and the V segment lost 6 bases, leaving 10 bases of the junction unmatched. Germline loops: CDR1 SQVTM, CDR2 ANQGSEA. CDR3 protein: CSVDGLLAGDYNEQFF. DNA of the CDR3: TGCAGCGTAGACGGTTTACTAGCGGGGGACTACAATGAGCAGTTCTTC.

There are a few counts of this clone. CDR3 region: CASSYSGAGTEAFF. The CDR3 DNA reads as TGTGCCAGCAGTTACTCCGGGGCGGGGACTGAAGCTTTCTTT. V is TRBV6-5 and J is TRBJ1-1, with D maybe TRBD1 (5 bases). Looked up from germline, CDR1 is MNHEY and CDR2 is SVGAGI. The CDR3 has 14 amino acids. Trimming took off 0 bases at V and 5 bases at J, with 10 bases between the two ends.

This chain connects TRBV30 to TRBJ1-1, with D possibly TRBD1 on 6 matching bases. The CDR3 length is 13 residues. Trimming shortened V by 3 bases and J by 4 bases, and 12 bases separated the two germline ends. Germline V gene data show CDR1 as GTSNPN and CDR2 as SVGIG (reference sequence). CDR3 bases: TGTGCCTGGAGGGCCAGGGGAAGCACTGAAGCTTTCTTT. This sequence encodes CAWRARGSTEAFF.

V gene TRBV6-5 combines with J gene TRBJ2-2; 7 bases are shared with TRBD1. This CDR3 comprises 13 residues. Germline CDR1 is MNHEY and CDR2 is SVGAGI. With V trimmed by 5 bases and J by 6 bases, 3 bases remained unmatched. CDR3 sequence (DNA): TGTGCCAGCAGTCAAGGGACAGCCGGGGAGCTGTTTTTT. It yields the protein CASSQGTAGELFF.

The gene calls are TRBV7-8 and TRBJ2-5; 7 bases fit TRBD1. The CDR3 runs to 16 residues. V was pared by 5 bases and J by 2 bases, with 11 bases of the junction left unmatched. CDR1 SGHVS and CDR2 FQNEAQ come from the germline V gene. Written as DNA, the CDR3 is TGTGCCAGCAGCACCCGGGACAGCTACTCTCAAGAGACCCAGTACTTC. Translated, it gives CASSTRDSYSQETQYF.

This chain links TRBV5-6 with TRBJ1-2; 7 bases line up with TRBD1. The length of the CDR3 is 15 residues. With V trimmed by 4 bases and J by 0 bases, 6 bases remained unmatched. CDR1 is SGHDT, CDR2 YYEEEE, per germline. Here the CDR3 reads CASSGAGTANYGYTF. The DNA of the CDR3 is TGTGCCAGCAGCGGTGCCGGGACAGCTAACTATGGCTACACCTTC.

This clone has only a few counts. This chain links TRBV5-5 with TRBJ2-1, with 16 bases matching TRBD2. With 4 bases clipped from V and 8 bases from J, the junction kept 9 bases outside the gene matches. The CDR3 length is 17 residues. CDR1 SGHKS and CDR2 YYEKEE come from the germline V gene (reference sequence). The CDR3 region has the DNA TGTGCCAGCAGCCAGACGGGACTAGCGGGAGGGTCGGATGAGCAGTTCTTC. Its translation: CASSQTGLAGGSDEQFF.

The chain couples TRBV29-1 to TRBJ2-4; TRBD2 is a possible D gene (6 bases). This CDR3 is built from 13 residues. Germline assignment: CDR1 SQVTM and CDR2 ANQGSEA. Trimming cost V 3 bases and J 0 bases, with 6 bases left between them. The CDR3 DNA reads as TGCAGCGTTGAGGGGGGAGCCAAAAACATTCAGTACTTC. Amino acids: CSVEGGAKNIQYF.

The genes are TRBV5-1 and TRBJ1-2; no clear D. Germline CDR1 and CDR2: SGHRS and YFSETQ. The CDR3 extends over 14 amino acids. V was pared by 0 bases and J by 2 bases, with 8 bases between. The CDR3 sequence: CASSLAEANYGYTF. CDR3 sequence (DNA): TGCGCCAGCAGCTTGGCGGAGGCCAACTATGGCTACACCTTC.

The V gene is TRBV14, the J gene TRBJ2-3, with a weak D call TRBD1 (5 bases). The CDR3 sequence is 13 residues long. Germline CDR1 reads SGHDN; CDR2 reads FVKESK. Trimming stripped 0 bases from V and 6 bases from J, with 7 bases between. CDR3 loop: CASSQDSGDTQYF. CDR3 nucleotides: TGTGCCAGCAGCCAAGATTCAGGGGATACGCAGTATTTT.

Concerning this clone: It differs at one base from a far larger clone, so likely a read error. Other DNA sequences of this sample code for an identical CDR3. The V gene is TRBV28, the J gene TRBJ1-1, with 7 bases that match TRBD1. V shed 8 bases and J 5 bases; nucleotides not matched to a gene: 23. Germline loops: CDR1 MDHEN, CDR2 SYDVKM. The CDR3 loop spans 18 amino acids. CDR3 in amino acids: CASLPYSSYSAGGTEAFF. Written as DNA, the CDR3 is TGTGCCAGCTTGCCGTATTCTTCATATAGCGCAGGGGGAACTGAAGCTTTCTTT.

The rearrangement uses TRBV5-4 and TRBJ2-5; 8 bases map to TRBD2. The trim removed 7 bases at V and 5 bases at J, leaving 1 base unmatched. Per germline, CDR1 SGHNT and CDR2 YYREEE (reference sequence). The CDR3 has 11 residues. In nucleotides, the CDR3 is TGTGCCAGCCCTAGCGGGGAGACCCAGTACTTC. Translated, it gives CASPSGETQYF.

This clone was seen a handful of times. J is TRBJ2-1 and V is TRBV10-2, with a tentative D call TRBD2 (5 bases). The CDR3 length is 14 residues. The germline gives CDR1 WSHSY, CDR2 SAAADI. The germline V and J ends were trimmed by 9 bases and 4 bases, with 16 bases remaining between them. DNA of the CDR3: TGCGCCAGTTCACCGGGATTCTATTACAATGAGCAGTTCTTC. Translated: CASSPGFYYNEQFF.

This clone was seen more than once but under ten times. The chain recombines TRBV4-1 with TRBJ1-4, with a possible D match to TRBD1 (6 bases). V lost 0 bases and J 8 bases, leaving 16 bases between the germline ends. In germline, CDR1 is MGHRA, CDR2 YSYEKL. The CDR3 is made up of 16 amino acids. CDR3 DNA sequence: TGCGCCAGCAGCCAAGATCGGGGCAGGGGATTCGAAAAACTGTTTTTT. Translating gives CASSQDRGRGFEKLFF.

This clone was found a few times. The gene calls are TRBV29-1 and TRBJ1-4; possible D gene TRBD1, 5 bases. The V and J ends lost 3 bases and 0 bases respectively, with 11 bases between them. The CDR3 covers 15 residues. CDR1 SQVTM and CDR2 ANQGSEA come from the germline V gene. The CDR3 region has the DNA TGCAGCGTTGAGGGCGGGGGAGCAACTAATGAAAAACTGTTTTTT. Protein sequence: CSVEGGGATNEKLFF.

Only a few counts were recorded for this clone. The chain has TRBV5-1 and TRBJ2-7; D call uncertain. The CDR3 contains 13 residues. The V end lost 4 bases, the J end lost 3 bases, and 11 bases lay between the germline ends. CDR1 and CDR2 (germline): SGHRS, YFSETQ. Here the CDR3 DNA reads TGCGCCAGCAGCCCCACAGCATTCTACGAGCAGTACTTC. Its translation: CASSPTAFYEQYF.

In this sample, this clone turned up a few times. The chain uses TRBV7-6 and TRBJ2-7, with 7 bases that match TRBD1. The CDR3 contains 15 residues. In germline, CDR1 is SGHVS, CDR2 FNYEAQ. With V trimmed by 4 bases and J by 5 bases, 11 bases remained unmatched. The CDR3 region is CASSSTGTALHEQYF. The CDR3 nucleotides read TGTGCCAGCAGCTCAACCGGGACAGCCCTCCACGAGCAGTACTTC. The whole variable domain, filled in from reference TRBV7-6 and TRBJ2-7, reads GAGVSQSPRYKVTKRGQDVALRCDPISGHVSLYWYRQALGQGPEFLTYFNYEAQQDKSGLPNDRFSAERPEGSISTLTIQRTEQRDSAMYRCASSSTGTALHEQYFGPGTRLTVT.

The genes are TRBV28 and TRBJ2-6, with D possibly TRBD1 on 5 matching bases. Trimming shortened V by 6 bases and J by 1 base, and 22 bases separated the two germline ends. The CDR3 has 19 amino acids. Germline V gene sequence: CDR1 MDHEN, CDR2 SYDVKM. The CDR3 is CASSPLDRFTSSGANVLTF. The CDR3 nucleotides are TGTGCCAGCAGCCCTCTCGACAGATTTACTTCTTCTGGGGCCAACGTCCTGACTTTC.

The chain recombines TRBV18 with TRBJ1-5, with 7 bases identical to TRBD1. The CDR3 runs 17 residues. With 5 bases clipped from V and 2 bases from J, the junction kept 12 bases outside the gene matches. The germline CDR1 and CDR2 sequences are KGHSH and LQKENI. Written as DNA, the CDR3 is TGTGCCAGCTCATCCTCGACAGGGCCCGGAGGCAATCAGCCCCAGCATTTT. Translating it yields CASSSSTGPGGNQPQHF.

The V call is TRBV6-5, the J call TRBJ2-3, with 12 bases that match TRBD2. Germline V CDR1 and CDR2: MNHEY, SVGAGI. The V gene end was trimmed by 4 bases and the J gene end by 2 bases; junction bases not matched to a gene: 4. The CDR3 runs to 16 residues. The CDR3 is CASSSLAGGNTDTQYF. CDR3 in DNA: TGTGCCAGCAGTTCTCTAGCGGGGGGGAACACAGATACGCAGTATTTT.

This clone has just a few counts. V is TRBV11-2 and J is TRBJ1-4; D gene uncertain. The CDR3 runs to 15 residues. Trimming stripped 6 bases from V and 5 bases from J, with 16 bases between. Germline V lookup: CDR1 SGHAT, CDR2 FQNNGV. CDR3 sequence (DNA): TGTGCCAGCAGATCGATCGGCGGAAGCAATGAAAAACTGTTTTTT. Translated, it gives CASRSIGGSNEKLFF.

This clone turned up a few times. This rearrangement joins TRBV7-9 to TRBJ2-6, with D tentatively TRBD2 (6 bases). Trimming left V 1 base short and J 4 bases short, with 14 bases between. Germline lookup yields CDR1 SEHNR and CDR2 FQNEAQ (reference sequence). The CDR3 totals 17 residues. The CDR3 sequence: CASSLGDFPKGANVLTF. In DNA form, the CDR3 reads TGTGCCAGCAGCTTAGGGGACTTCCCTAAGGGGGCCAACGTCCTGACTTTC.

The V call is TRBV6-1, the J call TRBJ1-5; 7 nucleotides align to TRBD1. With V trimmed by 10 bases and J by 1 base, 10 bases remained unmatched. The CDR3 length is 15 residues. In germline, CDR1 is MNHNS, CDR2 SASEGT. Here the CDR3 reads CATSPGTDSNQPQHF. CDR3 nucleotide sequence: TGTGCCACTTCACCGGGGACAGACAGCAATCAGCCCCAGCATTTT.

This clone was detected only a few times. The chain has TRBV2 and TRBJ2-2; TRBD2 aligns across 8 bases. The CDR3 totals 13 residues. The J segment lost 15 bases and the V segment lost 7 bases, leaving 13 bases of the junction unmatched. Per germline, CDR1 SNHLY and CDR2 FYNNEI. The CDR3 DNA reads as TGTGCCAGCACCGAACTAGCGGCCCAAGGGGTGTTTTTT. As protein: CASTELAAQGVFF.

This clone has only a few counts. The chain has TRBV7-2 and TRBJ1-1, with D unclear. The V and J ends lost 5 bases and 9 bases respectively, with 16 bases between them. Germline V lookup: CDR1 SGHTA, CDR2 FQGNSA. This CDR3 contains 13 residues. The CDR3 region has the DNA TGTGCCAGCAGCCCTAGCGCCCCAAATAAAGCTTTCTTT. It yields the protein CASSPSAPNKAFF.